Shown below are 18 T cell receptor beta chains from a single sample sequenced in a study of early T cells in non-severe SARS-CoV-2 infection (dated by TCRdb to the early 2020s). The library was generated by 5' RACE. The sequencer was a NextSeq 500. The raw public reads went through TCRdb reprocessing: fastp at Q25, MiXCR clone calling, in-frame beta chains kept. Entries are consolidated by CDR3 protein sequence, retaining the most common genes and DNA. The sample table contains over 30,000 distinct CDR3 sequences; only one count was recorded for roughly 7.1% of them. Of the sample, 10% to 15% falls within the top ten clones. The starting material was whole blood, obtained at baseline. The receptors come from an adult who was a healthcare worker with PCR-confirmed SARS-CoV-2 infection or an uninfected control (not recorded which).

This clonotype showed up just a few times. V is TRBV12-3 or TRBV12-4 and J is TRBJ2-2; D is perhaps TRBD2 (6 bases). The CDR3 has 14 amino acids. Trimming stripped 6 bases from V and 7 bases from J, with 15 bases between. In DNA form, the CDR3 reads TGTGCCAGCAGCAGCCGGGCGGGAAGCGGGGAGCTGTTTTTT. This codes for CASSSRAGSGELFF.

This clonotype was detected a few times. This chain joins TRBV29-1 and TRBJ1-1; D is unresolved. Germline assignment: CDR1 SQVTM and CDR2 ANQGSEA. The CDR3 has 12 residues. Trimming cost V 7 bases and J 0 bases, with 9 bases left between them. CDR3 nucleotide sequence: TGCAGCGGTGGGCACATGAACACTGAAGCTTTCTTT. Translating gives CSGGHMNTEAFF.

This clonotype was seen many times. The CDR3 is CASSYRQGGTGELFF. CDR3 DNA: TGTGCCAGCAGCTATAGACAGGGTGGAACCGGGGAGCTGTTTTTT. This chain links TRBV7-6 with TRBJ2-2; the match to TRBD1 covers 7 bases. V gave up 4 bases and J gave up 5 bases; unmatched junction bases: 7. Germline CDR1 reads SGHVS; CDR2 reads FNYEAQ. The CDR3 is made up of 15 amino acids.

This clonotype was recorded a few times. The chain recombines TRBV29-1 with TRBJ2-7; D may correspond to TRBD1 or TRBD2 (5 bases each). The length of the CDR3 is 13 residues. Germline loops: CDR1 SQVTM, CDR2 ANQGSEA. V shed 7 bases and J shed 0 bases, with 13 bases lying between them. CDR3 nucleotide sequence: TGCAGCGCTGAGGGGACCGACTCCTACGAGCAGTACTTC. As protein: CSAEGTDSYEQYF.

CDR3 in amino acids: CASSPPDSLTSGANVLTF. In nucleotides, the CDR3 is TGTGCCAGCAGTCCGCCGGACAGCCTTACCTCTGGGGCCAACGTCCTGACTTTC. The rearrangement links TRBV28 to TRBJ2-6, with D tentatively TRBD1 (6 bases). CDR1 and CDR2 from the germline V gene are MDHEN and SYDVKM. The V end was cut by 5 bases, the J end by 0 bases, with 17 bases between. The CDR3 is 18 residues long.

This clonotype was detected many times. The chain has TRBV12-3 or TRBV12-4 and TRBJ2-5, with 7 bases matching TRBD2. V lost 5 bases and J lost 5; bases outside the gene matches: 2. The CDR3 length is 12 residues. In nucleotides, the CDR3 is TGTGCCAGCAGTCTTAGCGGGGAGACCCAGTACTTC. Its protein product is CASSLSGETQYF.

This sequence joins TRBV28 and TRBJ2-7, with D unclear. Germline CDR1 is MDHEN and CDR2 is SYDVKM. Trimming shortened V by 4 bases and J by 2 bases, and 12 bases separated the two germline ends. The CDR3 runs 14 residues. The CDR3 DNA reads as TGTGCCAGCAGTTCCGGCTCCCGGCCCTACGAGCAGTACTTC. It codes for CASSSGSRPYEQYF.

This clonotype was recorded many times. This chain connects TRBV12-3 or TRBV12-4 to TRBJ2-3; a weak D match, TRBD1 (5 bases). Trimming took 5 bases from V and 0 from J, leaving 9 bases between them. This CDR3 comprises 14 residues. DNA for the CDR3: TGTGCCAGCAGTGCACGACAGAGCACAGATACGCAGTATTTT. Amino acids: CASSARQSTDTQYF.

This clonotype was detected many times. The chain carries TRBV9 and TRBJ2-6; 7 positions match TRBD2. The CDR3 length is 17 residues. The V and J ends lost 4 bases and 2 bases, in that order; junction bases with no gene match: 9. Germline CDR1 and CDR2: SGDLS and YYNGEE. This CDR3 is CASSSGTGGPGANVLTF. The CDR3 DNA follows: TGTGCCAGCAGCTCCGGGACGGGGGGACCTGGGGCCAACGTCCTGACTTTC.

The rearrangement uses TRBV5-1 and TRBJ2-2; 8 nucleotides line up with TRBD1. CDR3 length: 15 residues. The trim removed 7 bases at V and 2 bases at J, leaving 7 bases unmatched. Germline lookup yields CDR1 SGHRS and CDR2 YFSETQ. This CDR3 reads CASSFGTGNTGELFF. CDR3 DNA: TGCGCCAGCTCGTTTGGGACAGGAAACACCGGGGAGCTGTTTTTT.

This clonotype was detected many times. V is TRBV20-1 and J is TRBJ2-5; a weak D match, TRBD2 (7 bases). The germline CDR1 and CDR2 sequences are DFQATT and SNEGSKA (reference sequence). Trimming stripped 3 bases from V and 4 bases from J, with 12 bases between. The CDR3 runs 13 residues. CDR3 coding DNA: TGCAGTGCTAGCAGGGGAGGGATAGAGACCCAGTACTTC. Translated: CSASRGGIETQYF.

The rearrangement links TRBV4-3 to TRBJ2-3; D may correspond to TRBD1 or TRBD2 (5 bases each). The V end lost 0 bases, the J end lost 1 base, and 11 bases lay between the germline ends. CDR1 is LGHNA and CDR2 is YSLEER in the germline V gene. This CDR3 has 16 amino acids. CDR3 amino acids: CASSQEGGGGTDTQYF. The CDR3 nucleotides are TGCGCCAGCAGCCAAGAGGGTGGGGGAGGCACAGATACGCAGTATTTT.

This rearrangement joins TRBV7-8 to TRBJ2-5, with D unclear. Germline CDR1 and CDR2: SGHVS and FQNEAQ. V shed 2 bases and J shed 4 bases, with 8 bases lying between them. This CDR3 has 13 amino acids. The CDR3 region is CASSLFAAETQYF. DNA for the CDR3: TGTGCCAGCAGCTTATTTGCAGCAGAGACCCAGTACTTC.

The chain has TRBV28 and TRBJ2-1; 10 bases fit TRBD2. The trim removed 5 bases at V and 7 bases at J, leaving 14 bases unmatched. The CDR3 covers 17 residues. Germline V gene data show CDR1 as MDHEN and CDR2 as SYDVKM. CDR3 loop: CASSPTLASGRGNEQFF. The DNA of the CDR3 is TGTGCCAGCAGTCCCACTTTAGCCAGCGGGAGGGGAAATGAGCAGTTCTTC.

In this sample, this clonotype turned up a few times. The rearrangement uses TRBV12-3 or TRBV12-4 and TRBJ2-7; D might be TRBD2 (5 bases). The CDR3 sequence is 16 residues long. V dropped 5 bases and J dropped 0 bases, with 17 bases sitting between them. CDR3: CASSKRTGISSYEQYF. DNA for the CDR3: TGTGCCAGCAGTAAACGGACGGGAATTAGCTCCTACGAGCAGTACTTC.

The J gene is TRBJ1-1, the V gene TRBV7-3, with TRBD1 matching 8 bases. Germline CDR1 is SGHTA and CDR2 is FQGTGA. The length of the CDR3 is 13 residues. V trimming: 2 bases; J trimming: 4 bases; junction bases outside the gene matches: 0. The CDR3: CASSLDRGTEAFF. CDR3 DNA: TGTGCCAGCAGCTTAGACAGGGGCACTGAAGCTTTCTTT. Using reference TRBV7-3 and TRBJ1-1 for the parts outside the CDR3, the full variable domain is GAGVSQTPSNKVTEKGKYVELRCDPISGHTALYWYRQSLGQGPEFLIYFQGTGAADDSGLPNDRFFAVRPEGSVSTLKIQRTERGDSAVYLCASSLDRGTEAFFGQGTRLTVV.

This clonotype was counted only a few times. The gene calls are TRBV15 and TRBJ2-1, with D perhaps matching TRBD1 or TRBD2 (5 bases each). The CDR3 spans 12 residues. V lost 6 bases and J 8 bases, leaving 11 bases between the germline ends. Germline lookup yields CDR1 LNHNV and CDR2 YYDKDF (reference sequence). This chain's CDR3 is CATRGLGDEQFF. As DNA, the CDR3 is TGTGCCACCAGAGGACTGGGGGATGAGCAGTTCTTC.

The chain couples TRBV6-6 to TRBJ1-4; D is possibly TRBD1 (6 bases). This CDR3 contains 19 residues. Germline V gene lookup returns CDR1 MNHNY and CDR2 SVGAGI (reference sequence). V shed 7 bases and J shed 7 bases, with 31 bases lying between them. The CDR3 DNA sequence: TGTGCCAGCACCCTTAAACTCCGGGACATGGGATACTTCTCTGAAAAACTGTTTTTT. Its protein product is CASTLKLRDMGYFSEKLFF.